The rows below give T cell receptor beta chains drawn from one sample of a study of STAT5B mutations in CD4+ large granular lymphocyte leukemia. The table came from immunoSEQ multiplex PCR; TCRdb's copy has only in-frame clones and leaves some out. Here the sample spans 30,000 to 40,000 clones, nearly 90% being singletons. The sample taken for sequencing was CD4+ T cells from blood buffy coats. These receptors were taken from a human donor in good health. Each CDR3 is given with its conserved first and last residue. The D gene is left open where the match is weak. For some rows the clone size is stated as once, few or many, or as a class when expanded; others skip it.

CASSPRGPLYSPLHF	TGTGCCAGCAGCCCCCGGGGGCCATTATATTCACCCCTCCACTTT	-	TRBV11-2	-	TRBJ1-6
CASSSGTSGSLYNEQFF	TGCGCCAGCAGCTCCGGGACTAGCGGGAGCCTTTACAATGAGCAGTTCTTC	TRBD2	TRBV5-1	-	TRBJ2-1
CASSPRDRSLNTEAFF	TGTGCCAGCAGCCCACGGGACAGGAGTTTGAACACTGAAGCTTTCTTT	TRBD1	TRBV7-8	once	TRBJ1-1
CASSLVAGSTDTQYF	TGTGCCAGCAGCTTAGTAGCGGGAAGCACAGATACGCAGTATTTT	TRBD2	TRBV11-3	-	TRBJ2-3
CASRTGGTGGVGALF	TGCGCCAGCAGGACCGGGGGGACAGGGGGAGTGGGGGCTCTCTTT	TRBD1	TRBV5-1	-	TRBJ1-1
CASSRTSGREQFF	TGTGCCAGCAGCCGGACTAGCGGCCGTGAGCAGTTCTTC	TRBD2	TRBV5-4	-	TRBJ2-1
CASTERRVNYTF	TGTGCCAGCACCGAGCGCAGGGTGAACTACACCTTC	-	TRBV2	-	TRBJ1-2
CASSTSGQGARNTEAFF	TGTGCCAGTAGTACCTCTGGACAGGGGGCAAGGAACACTGAAGCTTTCTTT	TRBD1	TRBV19	once	TRBJ1-1
CASSPDVNNEQFF	TGTGCCAGCAGTCCCGATGTGAACAATGAGCAGTTCTTC	-	TRBV6-5	once	TRBJ2-1
CASSLVGAGTEAFF	TGCGCCAGCAGCTTGGTGGGGGCGGGAACTGAAGCTTTCTTT	-	TRBV5-1	few	TRBJ1-1
CASNSLTGHNEKLFF	TGTGCCAGCAACTCCTTGACAGGACATAATGAAAAACTGTTTTTT	-	TRBV28	-	TRBJ1-4
CASSFGTELTDTQYF	TGTGCCAGCAGCTTCGGGACAGAACTCACAGATACGCAGTATTTT	TRBD1	TRBV5-4	-	TRBJ2-3
CASSYWGAPGTDTQYF	TGTGCCAGCAGTTACTGGGGGGCGCCGGGCACAGATACGCAGTATTTT	-	TRBV6-6	-	TRBJ2-3
CASKFEGLSYNEQFF	TGTGCCAGCAAGTTTGAAGGCCTCTCCTACAATGAGCAGTTCTTC	-	TRBV6-1	-	TRBJ2-1
CASSLDGGLGTEAFF	TGTGCCAGCAGCTTAGACGGCGGGCTTGGGACTGAAGCTTTCTTT	-	TRBV7-9	-	TRBJ1-1
CASSVGQRDNEKLFF	TGTGCCAGCAGCGTCGGACAGCGGGATAATGAAAAACTGTTTTTT	-	TRBV9	-	TRBJ1-4
CASSPLGTDTQYF	TGTGCCAGCAGTCCACTGGGCACAGATACGCAGTATTTT	-	TRBV14	-	TRBJ2-3
CASSLPSGQGEGYTF	TGTGCCAGCAGTTTGCCCTCGGGACAGGGGGAAGGCTACACCTTC	TRBD1	TRBV28	-	TRBJ1-2
CATSSEGTTNEKLFF	TGTGCCACCTCCTCGGAGGGCACGACTAATGAAAAACTGTTTTTT	-	TRBV6-1	-	TRBJ1-4
CASSADGTSVADTQYF	TGTGCCAGCAGCGCCGACGGGACTAGCGTGGCAGATACGCAGTATTTT	TRBD2	TRBV5-5	-	TRBJ2-3
CASSQDQGFNEQYF	TGCGCCAGCAGCCAAGATCAGGGGTTCAACGAGCAGTACTTC	-	TRBV4-3	-	TRBJ2-7
CASSLGAGAYEQYF	TGTGCCAGCAGCTTGGGGGCGGGAGCCTACGAGCAGTACTTC	TRBD2	TRBV5-6	-	TRBJ2-7
CSVDTGGYGYTF	TGCAGCGTTGATACGGGGGGCTATGGCTACACCTTC	-	TRBV29-1	-	TRBJ1-2
CASGVGGPGELFF	TGTGCCAGCGGCGTGGGGGGGCCCGGGGAGCTGTTTTTT	-	TRBV28	-	TRBJ2-2
CASSYTGRVYEQYF	TGTGCCAGCAGTTACACCGGACGCGTCTACGAGCAGTACTTC	-	TRBV6-5	-	TRBJ2-7
CASSQGWRERVPNTGELFF	TGTGCCAGCAGCCAAGGATGGCGGGAGAGGGTCCCCAACACCGGGGAGCTGTTTTTT	TRBD2	TRBV4-2	-	TRBJ2-2
CASSSPGTGGNEQYF	TGTGCCAGCAGCTCCCCCGGGACAGGGGGAAACGAGCAGTACTTC	TRBD1	TRBV7-8	-	TRBJ2-7
CASSLGHLYEQYF	TGTGCCAGCAGCTTGGGACACCTCTACGAGCAGTACTTC	-	TRBV7-8	-	TRBJ2-7
CASSGPTGTNIQYF	TGTGCCAGCAGTGGACCGACAGGGACTAACATTCAGTACTTC	-	TRBV25-1	-	TRBJ2-4
CASSIGTGLEKLFF	TGTGCCAGTAGTATTGGGACAGGCCTTGAAAAACTGTTTTTT	TRBD1	TRBV19	-	TRBJ1-4
CASSLAGTSYNEQFF	TGTGCCAGCAGTCTAGCGGGGACCTCCTACAATGAGCAGTTCTTC	TRBD2	TRBV27	-	TRBJ2-1
CASSRGQGAYDEQFF	TGTGCCAGCAGCAGAGGACAGGGTGCTTACGACGAGCAGTTCTTC	TRBD1	TRBV5-5	-	TRBJ2-1
CASSGRTGGHNTGELFF	TGTGCCAGCAGCGGACGGACAGGGGGCCATAACACCGGGGAGCTGTTTTTT	TRBD1	TRBV7-8	-	TRBJ2-2
CASSTGTQFRGYTF	TGTGCCAGCAGCACCGGGACCCAGTTTCGGGGCTACACCTTC	-	TRBV9	-	TRBJ1-2
CASSPLRATNQPQHF	TGTGCCAGCAGTCCCCTTCGGGCTACTAATCAGCCCCAGCATTTT	-	TRBV6-5	few	TRBJ1-5
CASSPQGGYGYTF	TGTGCCAGCAGCCCACAAGGGGGTTATGGCTACACCTTC	-	TRBV7-6	-	TRBJ1-2
CASSLAGGQNYGYTF	TGTGCCAGCAGCTTGGCTGGAGGACAGAACTATGGCTACACCTTC	-	TRBV5-4	-	TRBJ1-2
CAKKAGGTDTQYF	TGTGCCAAGAAAGCGGGGGGCACAGATACGCAGTATTTT	TRBD2	TRBV2	-	TRBJ2-3
CASGDRGVGYGYTF	TGTGCCAGTGGGGACCGGGGCGTCGGCTATGGCTACACCTTC	-	TRBV19	-	TRBJ1-2
CASSLQGLGTEAFF	TGCGCCAGCAGCCTACAGGGTTTGGGCACTGAAGCTTTCTTT	-	TRBV5-1	-	TRBJ1-1
CATSSPKGDGYTF	TGTGCCACCAGCAGCCCCAAGGGGGATGGCTACACCTTC	-	TRBV15	-	TRBJ1-2
CASSLGAASSYNEQFF	TGCGCCAGCAGCTTAGGAGCGGCCAGCTCCTACAATGAGCAGTTCTTC	-	TRBV5-1	-	TRBJ2-1
CASSLSGTQQFF	TGTGCCAGCAGCCTCAGCGGGACCCAGCAGTTCTTC	TRBD2	TRBV28	-	TRBJ2-1
CASSLRGGQQYF	TGTGCCAGCAGCTTAAGGGGCGGGCAGCAGTACTTC	-	TRBV7-3	few	TRBJ2-7
CASSQWGDTGELFF	TGCGCCAGCAGCCAATGGGGGGACACCGGGGAGCTGTTTTTT	-	TRBV4-3	-	TRBJ2-2
CASSYCQTAQYF	TGTGCCAGCAGTTACTGCCAAACGGCCCAGTACTTC	-	TRBV21-1	-	TRBJ2-5
CASSQNYRGPGTDTQYF	TGCGCCAGCAGCCAAAACTACCGGGGCCCTGGCACAGATACGCAGTATTTT	-	TRBV4-3	-	TRBJ2-3
CASSSTRDRRNEKLFF	TGTGCCAGCAGCTCCACCCGGGACAGGAGAAATGAAAAACTGTTTTTT	TRBD1	TRBV13	-	TRBJ1-4
CASSLLGVYTDTQYF	TGTGCCAGCAGCCTGCTAGGGGTTTACACAGATACGCAGTATTTT	-	TRBV28	-	TRBJ2-3
CASSPAVGNTEAFF	TGTGCCAGCTCACCTGCGGTCGGGAACACTGAAGCTTTCTTT	-	TRBV18	-	TRBJ1-1
CASSLGSSGSRISTDTQYF	TGTGCCAGCAGCTTAGGCTCTAGCGGGAGCCGGATTAGCACAGATACGCAGTATTTT	TRBD2	TRBV7-2	-	TRBJ2-3
CASSERPPSNEKLFF	TGTGCCAGCAGTGAACGACCCCCAAGTAATGAAAAACTGTTTTTT	-	TRBV6-1	-	TRBJ1-4